The clone carrying this T cell receptor (beta chain) was observed a single time. Its antigen is still unknown. This specimen comes from a study of OX40 agonist ivuxolimab in advanced cancers. General observations from the study: Low normalized clonal expansion also occurred in some nonresponding patients. CD4+ T cells averaged fewer expanded clones than CD8+ T cells.

Prior autoimmune disease or systemic immunosuppression barred patients. Germline V CDR1 and CDR2: SGHRS, YFSETQ. This CDR3 contains 16 residues. V lost 4 bases and J lost 5, with 20 bases in between. Produced via immunoSEQ multiplex PCR; TCRdb's table is partial and in-frame only. This table holds about 120,000 clones, 85% to 90% found once. The sequenced sample was CD4+ or CD8+ T cells sorted from blood, obtained in a trial of the OX40 agonist ivuxolimab. This chain links TRBV5-1 with TRBJ2-3; D not certain. This receptor was taken from an adult with an advanced solid tumor such as melanoma, head and neck, liver or kidney cancer. CDR3 in DNA: TGCGCCAGCAGCCCGAGGATAGAAGGCGATAGAGATACGCAGTATTTT. Residues: CASSPRIEGDRDTQYF.